The 31 T cell receptor beta chains given below trace back to one sample, sequenced in a study of T cells in Graves' hyperthyroidism and ophthalmopathy. There were TCR beta CDR3 regions amplified from RNA transcripts. With the HTBI primer set, the TCR CDR3 went through a first round of RT-PCR. TCRdb independently ran MiXCR on the multiplex PCR reads; one entry per CDR3 protein. Of more than 300,000 distinct CDR3 sequences in the sample, about 14% were seen once. What was sequenced was blood. The receptors stem from a woman aged 25 to 39 with Graves' ophthalmopathy.

This chain connects TRBV6-4 to TRBJ2-7; D is possibly TRBD2 (6 bases). V gave up 5 bases and J gave up 3 bases, with 14 bases separating them. The CDR3 has 14 residues. Germline-derived CDR1 and CDR2 are MRHNA and SNTAGT. The CDR3 bases are TGTGCCAGCAGTCCTTTCGGGGGAGGCTACGAGCAGTACTTC. It yields the protein CASSPFGGGYEQYF.

There are a few counts of this clonotype. This sequence joins TRBV10-2 and TRBJ1-1; no reliable D call. Looked up from germline, CDR1 is WSHSY and CDR2 is SAAADI. V was cut by 2 bases and J by 1 base, with 5 bases left in between. The CDR3 is made up of 13 amino acids. CDR3 region: CASSEPKNTEAFF. The DNA for the CDR3 is TGCGCCAGCAGTGAGCCGAAGAACACTGAAGCTTTCTTT.

In this sample, this clonotype turned up once. Just one base apart from a much larger clone, this may be a read error. CDR3 nucleotides: TGTGCCGCCAAGGGCTTCGAAAAACTGTTTTTT. Protein product: CAAKGFEKLFF. The chain has TRBV2 and TRBJ1-4, with no clear D. Between the trimmed V and J ends, which lost 11 bases and 8 bases, there was a span of 12 bases. Germline loops: CDR1 SNHLY, CDR2 FYNNEI. This CDR3 has 11 amino acids. Full variable domain (remainder filled in from reference TRBV2 and TRBJ1-4): EPEVTQTPSHQVTQMGQEVILRCVPISNHLYFYWYRQILGQKVEFLVSFYNNEISEKSEIFDDQFSVERPDGSNFTLKIRSTKLEDSAMYFCAAKGFEKLFFGSGTQLSVL.

V and J are TRBV20-1 and TRBJ2-5; 13 nucleotides line up with TRBD2. The germline gives CDR1 DFQATT, CDR2 SNEGSKA (reference sequence). The ends lost 5 bases at V and 3 bases at J; junction bases unmatched: 15. The CDR3 totals 18 residues. For the CDR3, the DNA is TGCAGTGCTGAACTAGCGGGGGGGCCCCATTCATTGGAAGAGACCCAGTACTTC. This gives the protein CSAELAGGPHSLEETQYF.

This clonotype was picked up many times. CDR3 sequence (DNA): TGTGCCAGCAGCTTATTTGGCCGAGCGGGGTTAGCAGATACGCAGTATTTT. It specifies CASSLFGRAGLADTQYF. This chain uses TRBV11-2 with TRBJ2-3; 7 bases match TRBD2. With V trimmed by 2 bases and J by 4 bases, 12 bases remained unmatched. The CDR3 length is 17 residues. Germline V lookup: CDR1 SGHAT, CDR2 FQNNGV. The full variable domain, in which reference TRBV11-2 and TRBJ2-3 provide the parts outside the CDR3, is EAGVAQSPRYKIIEKRQSVAFWCNPISGHATLYWYQQILGQGPKLLIQFQNNGVVDDSQLPKDRFSAERLKGVDSTLKIQPAKLEDSAVYLCASSLFGRAGLADTQYFGPGTRLTVL.

This clonotype was counted at least ten times. The CDR3 loop reads CASSLQGAISEAFF. The CDR3 DNA sequence: TGTGCCAGCAGTTTACAGGGGGCGATCTCTGAAGCTTTCTTT. This chain links TRBV7-9 with TRBJ1-1, with 9 nucleotides matching TRBD1. Germline values: CDR1 SEHNR, CDR2 FQNEAQ (reference sequence). The CDR3 has 14 residues. Trimming cost V 6 bases and J 6 bases; bases outside gene matches: 8. The entire variable domain, with the rest obtained from reference TRBV7-9 and TRBJ1-1, is as follows: DTGVSQNPRHKITKRGQNVTFRCDPISEHNRLYWYRQTLGQGPEFLTYFQNEAQLEKSRLLSDRFSAERPKGSFSTLEIQRTEQGDSAMYLCASSLQGAISEAFFGQGTRLTVV.

Many counts were recorded for this clonotype. The chain is built from TRBV2 and TRBJ2-7; D ambiguous. V gave up 3 bases and J gave up 3 bases, with 6 bases separating them. In germline, CDR1 is SNHLY, CDR2 FYNNEI. The CDR3 consists of 12 residues. This CDR3 is CASSELSYEQYF. The CDR3 region has the DNA TGTGCCAGCAGTGAGTTGAGCTACGAGCAGTACTTC. Variable domain in full (rest from reference TRBV2 and TRBJ2-7): EPEVTQTPSHQVTQMGQEVILRCVPISNHLYFYWYRQILGQKVEFLVSFYNNEISEKSEIFDDQFSVERPDGSNFTLKIRSTKLEDSAMYFCASSELSYEQYFGPGTRLTVT.

This clonotype was counted ten times or more. The gene calls are TRBV7-2 and TRBJ1-2; TRBD1 matches at 7 bases. CDR3 length: 16 amino acids. V trimming: 1 base; J trimming: 2 bases; junction bases outside the gene matches: 7. Germline values: CDR1 SGHTA, CDR2 FQGNSA. The CDR3, as DNA: TGTGCCAGCAGCTTAGTCAGGGGGGGCTGGAACTATGGCTACACCTTC. Residues: CASSLVRGGWNYGYTF.

This clonotype was counted many times. The DNA for the CDR3 is TGTGCCAGCAGTGCCCCGTCGCGGGGGGGCGGGTACGAGCAGTACTTC. Translated: CASSAPSRGGGYEQYF. The V gene is TRBV6-1, the J gene TRBJ2-7; TRBD2 matches 9 bases. Trimming took 4 bases from V and 4 from J; bases not matched to a gene: 11. Germline V lookup: CDR1 MNHNS, CDR2 SASEGT. The CDR3 covers 16 residues.

This clonotype was counted at least ten times. V is TRBV2 and J is TRBJ1-1, with unresolved D. The CDR3 length is 12 residues. Trimming cost V 4 bases and J 7 bases, with 10 bases left between them. Germline lookup yields CDR1 SNHLY and CDR2 FYNNEI. The CDR3 nucleotides read TGTGCCAGCAGTGGGACCCGGGGTGAAGCTTTCTTT. As protein: CASSGTRGEAFF.

The sample holds a few counts of this clonotype. This chain joins TRBV10-3 and TRBJ2-1, with 10 bases matching TRBD2. Germline V CDR1 and CDR2: ENHRY, SYGVKD. The CDR3 is 17 amino acids. V was pared by 5 bases and J by 0 bases, with 7 bases of the junction left unmatched. The DNA for the CDR3 is TGTGCCATCAGTTCAGGACTAGCGGTCAGCTCCTACAATGAGCAGTTCTTC. Protein sequence: CAISSGLAVSSYNEQFF.

This clonotype was counted only a few times. In nucleotides, the CDR3 is TGTGCCAGCTCTCAAGTCGGGGACTATGGCTACACCTTC. Amino acid sequence: CASSQVGDYGYTF. The chain uses TRBV12-3 or TRBV12-4 and TRBJ1-2; no reliable D call. Trimming pared 8 bases from V and 3 bases from J, leaving 13 bases between. The CDR3 extends over 13 amino acids.

This clonotype was counted ten times or more. The chain recombines TRBV28 with TRBJ2-2, with D maybe TRBD1 (6 bases). The germline CDR1 and CDR2 sequences are MDHEN and SYDVKM. V lost 5 bases, J lost 5 bases, and 21 bases lay in between. The CDR3 length is 17 residues. The CDR3 loop reads CASSGPQGIVGTGELFF. The CDR3 coding sequence is TGTGCCAGCAGTGGACCACAGGGTATAGTGGGGACCGGGGAGCTGTTTTTT. Using reference TRBV28 and TRBJ2-2 for the parts outside the CDR3, the full variable domain is DVKVTQSSRYLVKRTGEKVFLECVQDMDHENMFWYRQDPGLGLRLIYFSYDVKMKEKGDIPEGYSVSREKKERFSLILESASTNQTSMYLCASSGPQGIVGTGELFFGEGSRLTVL.

This clonotype has a handful of counts. This rearrangement joins TRBV9 to TRBJ2-2; 8 bases align to TRBD2. CDR3 length equals 17 residues. Germline-derived CDR1 and CDR2 are SGDLS and YYNGEE. V shed 0 bases, J shed 6 bases, and the junction held 10 bases outside the gene matches. The chain's CDR3 is CASSVVAGGANAGELFF. The CDR3 DNA follows: TGTGCCAGCAGCGTAGTCGCCGGGGGGGCAAACGCCGGGGAGCTGTTTTTT.

This clonotype was found many times. V usage is TRBV7-9 and J usage is TRBJ2-3, with 8 positions matching TRBD1. The CDR3 runs to 14 residues. Germline V gene lookup returns CDR1 SEHNR and CDR2 FQNEAQ (reference sequence). V was pared by 7 bases and J by 5 bases, with 8 bases of the junction left unmatched. The CDR3 DNA follows: TGTGCCAGCATCCTCTCCACAGGGGGAGATACGCAGTATTTT. It yields the protein CASILSTGGDTQYF.

On this clonotype: A clone one base away is much larger, so this may be a read error. The chain has TRBV28 and TRBJ1-4; the D is unclear. Germline V lookup: CDR1 MDHEN, CDR2 SYDVKM. The CDR3 consists of 18 residues. With 3 bases removed from V and 5 bases from J, the gap between germline ends came to 22 bases. The DNA for the CDR3 is TGTGCCAGCAGTTTTTTTTCTCCTTATCGTCGGCTGAATGAAAAACTGTTTTTT. It is translated as CASSFFSPYRRLNEKLFF.

This clonotype was seen ten or more times. The gene calls are TRBV6-1 and TRBJ2-7, with 8 bases lining up with TRBD2. Trimming removed 6 bases from V and 0 bases from J; junction bases left unmatched: 10. This CDR3 spans 16 amino acids. CDR1 is MNHNS and CDR2 is SASEGT in the germline V gene. The CDR3 region has the DNA TGTGCCAGCAGCAAACCCGCGGGGGGCGACTCCTACGAGCAGTACTTC. Protein: CASSKPAGGDSYEQYF.

This clonotype was seen repeatedly, ten times or more. The J gene is TRBJ2-5, the V gene TRBV27; 13 nucleotides agree with TRBD2. The CDR3 totals 16 residues. V lost 5 bases to trimming and J lost 7 bases; unmatched junction nucleotides: 10. From germline, CDR1 is MNHEY and CDR2 SMNVEV (reference sequence). For the CDR3, the DNA is TGTGCCAGCAGTGTCCGACTAGCGGGGGGTGGGCGGACCCAGTACTTC. This codes for CASSVRLAGGGRTQYF.

This clonotype was recorded many times. The chain carries TRBV5-6 and TRBJ2-5; TRBD2 is a possible D gene (7 bases). V lost 3 bases and J lost 5, with 14 bases in between. The CDR3 has 14 amino acids. Per germline, CDR1 SGHDT and CDR2 YYEEEE. The CDR3 bases are TGTGCCAGCAGCTCCGAGGGGGGGAGTGAGACCCAGTACTTC. Its translation: CASSSEGGSETQYF. Based on the CDR3 plus reference TRBV5-6 and TRBJ2-5, the full variable domain is DAGVTQSPTHLIKTRGQQVTLRCSPKSGHDTVSWYQQALGQGPQFIFQYYEEEERQRGNFPDRFSGHQFPNYSSELNVNALLLGDSALYLCASSSEGGSETQYFGPGTRLLVL.

This clonotype has only a few counts. The CDR3 nucleotides read TGTGCCAGCAGTTACTCGACAGGGCCTGCCTATGGCTACACCTTC. As protein: CASSYSTGPAYGYTF. J is TRBJ1-2 and V is TRBV6-5; 7 bases are shared with TRBD1. V was pared by 0 bases and J by 4 bases, with 5 bases of the junction left unmatched. CDR1 and CDR2 from the germline V gene are MNHEY and SVGAGI. The CDR3 runs to 15 residues.

This clonotype was detected ten times or more. The chain recombines TRBV7-2 with TRBJ1-2; D is unresolved. CDR3 length: 13 residues. V lost 5 bases and J lost 1, with 8 bases in between. Looked up from germline, CDR1 is SGHTA and CDR2 is FQGNSA. DNA for the CDR3: TGTGCCAGCAGCCCAGACAATAACTATGGCTACACCTTC. It specifies CASSPDNNYGYTF.

The sample holds many counts of this clonotype. The chain couples TRBV10-2 to TRBJ1-2, with D perhaps TRBD1 (6 bases). CDR1 and CDR2 from the germline V gene are WSHSY and SAAADI. CDR3 size: 15 residues. Trimming took off 2 bases at V and 4 bases at J, with 14 bases between the two ends. DNA of the CDR3: TGCGCCAGCAGTGAGCTGGGGGCCTCCCTCTATGGCTACACCTTC. Translating gives CASSELGASLYGYTF.

In its sample, this clonotype was seen many times. V is TRBV5-1 and J is TRBJ2-1; D is unclear. The CDR3 has 14 residues. V was shortened by 2 bases and J by 5 bases, with 11 bases between the two germline ends. Germline loops: CDR1 SGHRS, CDR2 YFSETQ. The CDR3 protein is CASSFGPPNNEQFF. The CDR3 DNA reads as TGCGCCAGCAGCTTTGGACCGCCAAACAATGAGCAGTTCTTC.

This clonotype was picked up many times. This chain uses TRBV12-3 or TRBV12-4 with TRBJ2-2; the D gene is possibly TRBD2 (5 bases). Trimming removed 6 bases at V and 7 bases at J, with 18 bases between. The CDR3 loop spans 15 amino acids. This CDR3 reads CASSHRLIRGGELFF. CDR3 in DNA: TGTGCCAGCAGCCATCGCTTGATCCGGGGCGGGGAGCTGTTTTTT.

The sample holds many counts of this clonotype. The chain couples TRBV6-1 to TRBJ2-7, with 8 bases aligning to TRBD2. After removal of 3 bases from V and 2 bases from J, the junction contained 9 bases not matched to a gene. The CDR3 has 16 amino acids. Per germline, CDR1 MNHNS and CDR2 SASEGT. CDR3: CASSDHRSGGAYEQYF. The CDR3 DNA reads as TGTGCCAGCAGTGACCACCGGAGCGGGGGAGCCTACGAGCAGTACTTC.

This clonotype has only a few counts. The chain links TRBV5-1 to TRBJ2-2; 10 bases align to TRBD1. The CDR3 sequence is 14 residues long. CDR1 and CDR2 from the germline V gene are SGHRS and YFSETQ. V shed 9 bases and J 1 base; nucleotides not matched to a gene: 3. This CDR3 reads CATGQGGNTGELFF. DNA for the CDR3: TGCGCCACAGGACAGGGGGGGAACACCGGGGAGCTGTTTTTT.

This clonotype was observed many times. The CDR3 region is CASSDGRELDEQYF. The CDR3 coding sequence is TGTGCCAGCAGTGACGGGCGGGAGCTGGACGAGCAGTACTTC. V and J are TRBV6-1 and TRBJ2-7, with 7 bases that match TRBD2. This CDR3 has 14 amino acids. CDR1 and CDR2 (germline): MNHNS, SASEGT. With 3 bases clipped from V and 5 bases from J, the junction kept 7 bases outside the gene matches.

This clonotype was seen many times. The rearrangement links TRBV12-3 or TRBV12-4 to TRBJ2-3; D call uncertain. The CDR3 has 15 amino acids. Trimming removed 5 bases from V and 1 base from J, with 13 bases in between. The CDR3 bases are TGTGCCAGCAGTACCCGTGGGTTACGCACAGATACGCAGTATTTT. Its translation is CASSTRGLRTDTQYF.

At least ten counts were recorded for this clonotype. The V call is TRBV29-1, the J call TRBJ2-5; 8 positions match TRBD1. V was clipped by 2 bases and J by 5 bases; unmatched bases: 1. The CDR3 spans 12 residues. In germline, CDR1 is SQVTM, CDR2 ANQGSEA. CDR3 protein: CSVERTGETQYF. DNA for the CDR3: TGCAGCGTTGAACGGACAGGGGAGACCCAGTACTTC.

In DNA form, the CDR3 reads TGTGCCAGTAGGGACAGGGACAATCAGCCCCAGCATTTT. Amino acids: CASRDRDNQPQHF. This chain connects TRBV19 to TRBJ1-5; 8 positions agree with TRBD1. The germline CDR1 and CDR2 sequences are LNHDA and SQIVND (reference sequence). V lost 6 bases, J lost 3 bases, and 1 base stayed unmatched. This CDR3 region has 13 residues.

This clonotype has ten or more counts. The chain joins TRBV11-2 to TRBJ1-5; 8 nucleotides match TRBD1. V was pared by 5 bases and J by 2 bases, with 17 bases of the junction left unmatched. The germline V gene encodes CDR1 SGHAT and CDR2 FQNNGV. The CDR3 has 19 residues. Written as DNA, the CDR3 is TGTGCCAGCAGCAGCAGACAGGGGCTCCTGGCTTTGCGCAATCAGCCCCAGCATTTT. It encodes CASSSRQGLLALRNQPQHF.